This TCR beta chain was sequenced in a study of blood T cells in healthy people across ages. It was with a sample-barcoded 5' primer and a J-beta primer mix that a second PCR of roughly 6 to 12 cycles was run. Unique molecular identifiers of 12 random nucleotides labeled each cDNA. One entry per CDR3 protein, called by TCRdb with MiXCR from the 5' RACE reads. The sample includes 890,000 or so distinct CDR3 sequences, 60% to 80% of them seen just once. The CDR3 totals 16 residues. With 6 bases removed from V and 2 bases from J, the gap between germline ends came to 20 bases. Germline values: CDR1 MNHEY, CDR2 SVGEGT.

This sequence originates from a man aged 30 to 39 in good health. The V and J genes are TRBV6-2 or TRBV6-3 and TRBJ2-7; D not resolved. The sequencing sample was made of blood. The CDR3 nucleotides read TGTGCCAGCAGCCCCCGGAAGCTGCCATTCCCCTACGAGCAGTACTTC. This translates into CASSPRKLPFPYEQYF.